The T cell receptor (beta chain) described here comes from a study of T cells in Graves' hyperthyroidism and ophthalmopathy. Study-level points and caveats: In the analysis, a 13 V-J model separated ophthalmopathy from stable hyperthyroidism.

This clonotype was seen repeatedly, ten times or more. Its antigen is not identified. Among the patients, aged 18 to 65, hyperthyroidism was newly diagnosed and had lasted under 2 months. The investigators amplified TCR beta CDR3 regions from RNA transcripts. The study used the HTBI primer set for a first-round RT-PCR of the TCR CDR3. TCRdb re-analysed the multiplex PCR reads in MiXCR, keeping a single row per CDR3 protein. The sample yields approximately 370,000 distinct CDR3 sequences, about 17% seen once. Germline CDR1 MNHEY, CDR2 SVGEGT. Trimming took off 2 bases at V and 0 bases at J, with 8 bases between the two ends. The CDR3 sequence is 14 residues long.

The genes are TRBV6-2 or TRBV6-3 and TRBJ2-7; a weak D match, TRBD1 (6 bases). This TCR was recovered from a woman aged 25-40 years with Graves' hyperthyroidism that later progressed to Graves' ophthalmopathy. The sample consisted of blood. The CDR3 here is CASSYGQSSYEQYF. For the CDR3, the DNA is TGTGCCAGCAGTTACGGACAGAGCTCCTACGAGCAGTACTTC.